The 9 T cell receptor beta chains presented below share a single source sample, sequenced in a study of T cells in Graves' hyperthyroidism and ophthalmopathy. Researchers took RNA transcripts and amplified the TCR beta CDR3 regions from them. TCR CDR3 regions were first amplified by RT-PCR with HTBI primers. Each CDR3 protein gets one entry after TCRdb re-called the multiplex PCR reads with MiXCR. The table shows over 700,000 distinct CDR3 sequences, with over 35% occurring only once. The sequencing sample was made of blood. Receptors originate from a man between 18 and 29 years old with Graves' hyperthyroidism.

This clonotype has ten or more counts. V and J are TRBV29-1 and TRBJ2-6; perhaps D is TRBD1 or TRBD2 (5 bases each). The CDR3 length is 15 residues. The germline V gene encodes CDR1 SQVTM and CDR2 ANQGSEA. V was trimmed by 6 bases and J by 1 base, leaving 13 bases between them. CDR3 DNA sequence: TGCAGCGTAGACGGGGACGGGTCTGGGGCCAACGTCCTGACTTTC. The encoded protein is CSVDGDGSGANVLTF. The full variable domain, with the rest looked up from reference TRBV29-1 and TRBJ2-6, is SAVISQKPSRDICQRGTSLTIQCQVDSQVTMMFWYRQQPGQSLTLIATANQGSEATYESGFVIDKFPISRPNLTFSTLTVSNMSPEDSSIYLCSVDGDGSGANVLTFGAGSRLTVL.

The chain carries TRBV10-3 and TRBJ1-5; 7 positions match TRBD1. This CDR3 contains 13 residues. The V gene's germline CDR1 is ENHRY and CDR2 SYGVKD. Unmatched junction bases numbered 4, after V lost 10 bases and J lost 1 base. In DNA form, the CDR3 reads TGTGCCACCGGGACAGAGAGCAATCAGCCCCAGCATTTT. Its protein is CATGTESNQPQHF.

This clonotype was detected ten times or more. V usage is TRBV7-2 and J usage is TRBJ2-2; no clear D. In germline, CDR1 is SGHTA, CDR2 FQGNSA. V lost 3 bases to trimming and J lost 6 bases, with 8 bases between them. The length of the CDR3 is 13 residues. DNA for the CDR3: TGTGCCAGCAGCTTGGGTCCGGCCGGGGAGCTGTTTTTT. This codes for CASSLGPAGELFF.

V is TRBV20-1 and J is TRBJ2-5; D is ambiguous. CDR1 is DFQATT, CDR2 SNEGSKA, per germline (reference sequence). Deletions cut 6 bases from V and 5 bases from J, with 13 bases between. The CDR3 has 12 residues. This chain's CDR3 is CSAEGPSETQYF. The CDR3 coding sequence is TGCAGTGCGGAAGGGCCCAGCGAGACCCAGTACTTC.

Only a few counts were recorded for this clonotype. J is TRBJ2-5 and V is TRBV9; 11 bases agree with TRBD2. V lost 4 bases and J lost 3; bases outside the gene matches: 8. Germline V gene lookup returns CDR1 SGDLS and CDR2 YYNGEE. This CDR3 spans 16 amino acids. The CDR3 sequence: CASSKLGLAGKETQYF. The CDR3 DNA follows: TGTGCCAGCAGCAAACTTGGACTAGCGGGTAAAGAGACCCAGTACTTC.

The gene calls are TRBV19 and TRBJ1-5; maybe TRBD1 (6 bases). Germline V gives CDR1 LNHDA, CDR2 SQIVND (reference sequence). V shed 6 bases and J shed 4 bases, with 10 bases lying between them. CDR3 length: 13 residues. This chain's CDR3 is CASRVQGNQPQHF. CDR3 DNA sequence: TGTGCCAGTAGGGTACAGGGAAATCAGCCCCAGCATTTT.

This chain connects TRBV6-5 to TRBJ2-5; D ambiguous. CDR1 and CDR2 (germline): MNHEY, SVGAGI. This CDR3 region has 10 residues. V was trimmed by 8 bases and J by 7 bases, leaving 8 bases between them. Here the CDR3 reads CASGQVTQYF. In DNA, the CDR3 is TGTGCCAGCGGCCAGGTGACCCAGTACTTC.

The chain recombines TRBV4-2 with TRBJ1-1, with 7 bases aligning to TRBD1. Germline V gene lookup returns CDR1 LGHNA and CDR2 YNFKEQ. CDR3 length equals 16 residues. Trimming at V came to 3 bases and at J to 6 bases, leaving 13 bases not matched to a gene. The CDR3 spells CASSQEQGGTFAEAFF. Written as DNA, the CDR3 is TGTGCCAGCAGCCAGGAGCAGGGGGGGACTTTCGCTGAAGCTTTCTTT.

Notes on this clonotype: A clone one base away is much larger, so this may be a read error. Here the CDR3 reads CASSLAAGNGYTF. The CDR3 DNA follows: TGTGCCAGCAGCTTAGCGGCAGGGAATGGCTACACCTTC. This sequence joins TRBV7-8 and TRBJ1-2; tentative D call: TRBD1 (5 bases). This CDR3 contains 13 residues. Trimming left V 0 bases short and J 6 bases short, with 8 bases between. Germline CDR1 and CDR2: SGHVS and FQNEAQ.